Below are 23 T cell receptor beta chains sequenced from a single sample in a study of a mutant IDH1 vaccine in newly diagnosed glioma. Noted time point: baseline, week 1 (first vaccination visit). Described treatment: pre-vaccination baseline after standard-of-care therapy. Method: immunoSEQ multiplex PCR; TCRdb's copy keeps in-frame clones and lacks some. The data hold about 66,000 clones, with about 86% observed a single time. Here the sequenced sample was PBMCs, taken from a glioma patient treated with radiotherapy, temozolomide or both. The source is a man aged 25 to 40 with glioma.

The V gene is TRBV5-4, the J gene TRBJ2-5; D perhaps matches TRBD1 (6 bases). There are 14 residues in the CDR3. Germline assignment: CDR1 SGHNT and CDR2 YYREEE (reference sequence). Deletions cut 0 bases from V and 1 base from J, with 7 bases between. The CDR3 protein is CASSLVGAQETQYF. In nucleotides, the CDR3 is TGTGCCAGCAGCTTGGTGGGGGCCCAAGAGACCCAGTACTTC.

The rearrangement uses TRBV27 and TRBJ1-1; no firm D call. Trimming removed 2 bases at V and 5 bases at J, with 18 bases between. Per germline, CDR1 MNHEY and CDR2 SMNVEV (reference sequence). The CDR3 has 16 residues. The CDR3 here is CASSLRDPGEGTEAFF. The CDR3 DNA follows: TGTGCCAGCAGTTTACGGGATCCGGGTGAAGGTACTGAAGCTTTCTTT.

This clone has more than one count but fewer than ten. The chain is built from TRBV19 and TRBJ1-5; no reliable D call. The V end lost 6 bases, the J end lost 1 base, and 10 bases lay between the germline ends. The CDR3 covers 14 residues. Germline loops: CDR1 LNHDA, CDR2 SQIVND (reference sequence). CDR3 nucleotides: TGTGCCAGTAGGTTTCGGGGAAGCAATCAGCCCCAGCATTTT. It codes for CASRFRGSNQPQHF.

V and J are TRBV28 and TRBJ2-7; D ambiguous. V was shortened by 6 bases and J by 0 bases, with 15 bases between the two germline ends. The V gene's germline CDR1 is MDHEN and CDR2 SYDVKM. The CDR3 is made up of 15 amino acids. The CDR3 is CASRGQVQSSYEQYF. CDR3 nucleotides: TGTGCCAGCAGAGGGCAGGTCCAAAGCTCCTACGAGCAGTACTTC.

This chain joins TRBV2 and TRBJ1-2; the D is unclear. This CDR3 is 10 amino acids long. Germline V gives CDR1 SNHLY, CDR2 FYNNEI. The V gene lost 7 bases and the J gene lost 10 bases, with 10 bases spanning the gap. CDR3 region: CASTLKIYTF. The CDR3 DNA reads TGTGCCAGCACCCTCAAGATCTACACCTTC.

The chain combines TRBV14 with TRBJ1-1; tentatively, D is TRBD1 (6 bases). In germline, CDR1 is SGHDN, CDR2 FVKESK. V was pared by 4 bases and J by 4 bases, with 19 bases between. This CDR3 has 16 amino acids. The CDR3 region is CASSPPIDRLSTEAFF. For the CDR3, the DNA is TGTGCCAGCAGCCCCCCAATAGACAGGCTAAGCACTGAAGCTTTCTTT. The entire variable domain, with the rest obtained from reference TRBV14 and TRBJ1-1, is as follows: EAGVTQFPSHSVIEKGQTVTLRCDPISGHDNLYWYRRVMGKEIKFLLHFVKESKQDESGMPNNRFLAERTGGTYSTLKVQPAELEDSGVYFCASSPPIDRLSTEAFFGQGTRLTVV.

The chain joins TRBV5-1 to TRBJ2-5; D gene unclear. Looked up from germline, CDR1 is SGHRS and CDR2 is YFSETQ. The CDR3 has 14 residues. V gave up 0 bases and J gave up 0 bases, with 6 bases separating them. The CDR3 coding sequence is TGCGCCAGCAGCTTGGCCGCTAACCAAGAGACCCAGTACTTC. The encoded protein is CASSLAANQETQYF.

This sequence joins TRBV5-1 and TRBJ2-4; D possibly corresponds to TRBD2 (6 bases). The CDR3 contains 17 residues. V lost 0 bases, J lost 5 bases, and 18 bases lay in between. The germline gives CDR1 SGHRS, CDR2 YFSETQ. CDR3 in amino acids: CASSLAPTGGGENIQYF. In nucleotides, the CDR3 is TGCGCCAGCAGCTTGGCTCCGACCGGCGGAGGGGAAAACATTCAGTACTTC.

The chain joins TRBV5-4 to TRBJ1-6; D call uncertain. V dropped 2 bases and J dropped 5 bases, with 23 bases sitting between them. This CDR3 contains 19 residues. Germline CDR1 SGHNT, CDR2 YYREEE (reference sequence). CDR3 region: CASSFDSPYKEEDNSPLHF. CDR3 nucleotides: TGTGCCAGCAGCTTTGATTCCCCTTATAAGGAGGAGGATAATTCACCCCTCCACTTT.

This chain links TRBV7-9 with TRBJ1-1, with D unclear. The germline CDR1 and CDR2 sequences are SEHNR and FQNEAQ (reference sequence). The CDR3 contains 12 residues. Trimming shortened V by 3 bases and J by 6 bases, and 8 bases separated the two germline ends. The chain's CDR3 is CASSFSRAEAFF. The CDR3 nucleotides read TGTGCCAGCAGCTTCTCTCGGGCTGAAGCTTTCTTT.

CDR3: CASSRSSGQIVEAFF. CDR3 DNA: TGCGCCAGCAGCAGGTCCTCAGGGCAGATTGTTGAAGCTTTCTTT. This chain joins TRBV5-1 and TRBJ1-1; tentative D call: TRBD1 (5 bases). Germline V gene lookup returns CDR1 SGHRS and CDR2 YFSETQ. With 4 bases removed from V and 7 bases from J, the gap between germline ends came to 20 bases. The CDR3 is 15 residues long.

J is TRBJ2-7 and V is TRBV5-1; the D is unclear. CDR1 is SGHRS, CDR2 YFSETQ, per germline. V lost 3 bases, J lost 2 bases, and 9 bases lay in between. The CDR3 extends over 13 amino acids. CDR3 in amino acids: CASSSQGTYEQYF. CDR3 coding DNA: TGCGCCAGCAGCTCCCAAGGAACCTACGAGCAGTACTTC.

The CDR3 loop is CASSLAYEQYF. The CDR3 DNA is TGTGCCAGCAGCTTGGCTTACGAGCAGTACTTC. The rearrangement uses TRBV5-6 and TRBJ2-7; D uncertain. Trimming took 0 bases from V and 4 from J, leaving 2 bases between them. The CDR3 loop spans 11 amino acids. Germline values: CDR1 SGHDT, CDR2 YYEEEE.

This chain joins TRBV6-5 and TRBJ2-7; 7 positions match TRBD1. V lost 4 bases and J lost 1; bases outside the gene matches: 7. The CDR3 sequence is 15 residues long. Germline V gene data show CDR1 as MNHEY and CDR2 as SVGAGI. The CDR3 is CASSSPGTASYEQYF. In DNA form, the CDR3 reads TGTGCCAGCAGTTCCCCCGGGACAGCGTCCTACGAGCAGTACTTC.

The chain combines TRBV11-3 with TRBJ2-7, with 9 bases identical to TRBD1. Germline V CDR1 and CDR2: SGHNT, YENEEA. Trimming cost V 4 bases and J 2 bases; bases outside gene matches: 3. The CDR3 totals 14 residues. The CDR3: CASSSRDRAYEQYF. CDR3 nucleotide sequence: TGTGCCAGCAGCTCGCGGGACAGGGCCTACGAGCAGTACTTC.

The chain joins TRBV7-9 to TRBJ2-7, with D unclear. Trimming cost V 2 bases and J 2 bases, with 10 bases left between them. The germline CDR1 and CDR2 sequences are SEHNR and FQNEAQ (reference sequence). This CDR3 contains 14 residues. The chain's CDR3 is CASSLLGGTYEQYF. The CDR3 DNA sequence: TGTGCCAGCAGCTTACTGGGTGGGACCTACGAGCAGTACTTC.

V gene TRBV5-6 combines with J gene TRBJ1-1; possibly TRBD1 for D (5 bases). V lost 7 bases and J 6 bases, leaving 16 bases between the germline ends. Germline-derived CDR1 and CDR2 are SGHDT and YYEEEE. The CDR3 runs 13 residues. The CDR3 reads CASPLGGSAEAFF. The CDR3 DNA reads TGTGCCAGCCCCCTGGGGGGGAGCGCTGAAGCTTTCTTT.

The J gene is TRBJ2-2, the V gene TRBV10-1; tentative D call: TRBD1 (5 bases). The V gene lost 6 bases and the J gene lost 1 base, with 9 bases spanning the gap. Germline CDR1 reads WNHNN; CDR2 reads SYGVQD (reference sequence). The CDR3 length is 14 residues. CDR3 nucleotides: TGCGCCAGCAGACGCGACAGGAACACCGGGGAGCTGTTTTTT. Residues: CASRRDRNTGELFF.

The DNA for the CDR3 is TGTGCCAGCTCCGCCGTGGTTGGGGTAGATACGCAGTATTTT. Its translation: CASSAVVGVDTQYF. The genes are TRBV18 and TRBJ2-3; D is uncertain. V was pared by 6 bases and J by 5 bases, with 15 bases between. In germline, CDR1 is KGHSH, CDR2 LQKENI. This CDR3 contains 14 residues.

The CDR3, as DNA: TGTGCCAGCAGCTTAGCGGGTTTCTCCTACGAGCAGTACTTC. This sequence encodes CASSLAGFSYEQYF. The V call is TRBV5-6, the J call TRBJ2-7; perhaps TRBD2 as D (6 bases). V was trimmed by 2 bases and J by 0 bases, leaving 9 bases between them. Germline V gene lookup returns CDR1 SGHDT and CDR2 YYEEEE. The CDR3 totals 14 residues.

The CDR3 protein is CASTLHENYGYTF. CDR3 sequence (DNA): TGTGCCAGTACCCTTCACGAGAACTATGGCTACACCTTC. The rearrangement joins TRBV19 to TRBJ1-2; D remains ambiguous. V lost 7 bases and J 2 bases, leaving 11 bases between the germline ends. The CDR3 consists of 13 residues. From germline, CDR1 is LNHDA and CDR2 SQIVND (reference sequence).

This chain connects TRBV4-2 to TRBJ2-7; no firm D call. In germline, CDR1 is LGHNA, CDR2 YNFKEQ. V was shortened by 2 bases and J by 5 bases, with 10 bases between the two germline ends. The CDR3 loop spans 13 amino acids. The chain's CDR3 is CASSQLTSDEQYF. CDR3 nucleotides: TGTGCCAGCAGCCAATTGACTTCTGACGAGCAGTACTTC.

J is TRBJ1-3 and V is TRBV18, with D perhaps TRBD1 (6 bases). Looked up from germline, CDR1 is KGHSH and CDR2 is LQKENI. The CDR3 length is 14 residues. V was pared by 3 bases and J by 2 bases, with 8 bases between. The CDR3 DNA sequence: TGTGCCAGCTCACCGGACAGCGCTGGAAACACCATATATTTT. As protein: CASSPDSAGNTIYF.